Below are 19 T cell receptor beta chains sequenced from a single sample in a study of tumor-infiltrating lymphocytes in primary liver carcinoma. cDNA specific to TCR beta was made from around 530 ng of total RNA, with a constant-region primer employed for priming. ARM-PCR was slightly modified, and three nested multiplex PCR rounds with it gave rise to the TCR beta libraries. Running roughly 10 cycles apiece, the first two PCR rounds relied on TRBV1-TRBV30 forward primers together with a C-beta reverse primer. TCRdb independently ran MiXCR on the multiplex PCR reads; one entry per CDR3 protein. This table has 300,000 to 350,000 distinct CDR3 sequences, approximately 65% appearing once. The authors took blood RNA from unsorted whole blood and also extracted germline DNA. Sequences were obtained from peripheral blood. The source is a man in his forties or fifties with primary liver carcinoma and hepatitis B virus infection.

A word on this clonotype: A much bigger clone sits one base away, suggesting this may be a read error. The CDR3 protein is CASSSDSGVYGYIF. CDR3 sequence (DNA): TGTGCCAGCAGTTCCGACTCCGGCGTGTATGGCTACATCTTC. The chain employs TRBV6-2 or TRBV6-3 and TRBJ1-2, with D unresolved. The CDR3 runs to 14 residues. CDR1 MNHEY and CDR2 SVGEGT come from the germline V gene.

Of note for this clonotype: A much bigger clone sits one base away, suggesting this may be a read error. The chain has TRBV4-3 and TRBJ2-2; D not resolved. CDR1 and CDR2 (germline): LGHNA, YSLEER. This CDR3 spans 13 amino acids. The V end was cut by 8 bases, the J end by 4 bases, with 11 bases between. DNA of the CDR3: TGCGCCAGCTCCGGTACAGTCACCGGGGAGCTGTTTTTT. Its protein product is CASSGTVTGELFF.

This clonotype appeared a few times. This chain connects TRBV10-2 to TRBJ1-5; D remains unclear. The CDR3 has 13 residues. CDR1 and CDR2 from the germline V gene are WSHSY and SAAADI. Trimming stripped 8 bases from V and 2 bases from J, with 10 bases between. The CDR3 sequence is CASSGEGNQPQHF. In DNA, the CDR3 is TGCGCCAGCTCGGGAGAGGGCAATCAGCCCCAGCATTTT.

This clonotype was seen repeatedly, ten times or more. This chain connects TRBV5-4 to TRBJ2-7, with D possibly TRBD2 on 5 matching bases. Trimming removed 4 bases at V and 7 bases at J, with 18 bases between. The germline gives CDR1 SGHNT, CDR2 YYREEE (reference sequence). The CDR3 spans 14 residues. In DNA, the CDR3 is TGTGCCAGCAGCGGAAGGGCTGGAGGCTGGGAGCAGTACTTC. Its translation is CASSGRAGGWEQYF.

Worth noting for this clonotype: The junction and the germline gene differ at one end; a read error may be behind it. The gene calls are TRBV6-5 and TRBJ2-7; tentative D call: TRBD2 (6 bases). This CDR3 contains 11 residues. Germline V gene data show CDR1 as MNHEY and CDR2 as SVGAGI. CDR3 in DNA: TGTGCCGGCAGTGGCTGGGACTCTCAGTACTTC. Protein product: CAGSGWDSQYF.

Comments on this clonotype: A junction boundary mismatches the germline segment, possibly from a read error. This chain links TRBV11-2 with TRBJ2-3, with unresolved D. The V gene's germline CDR1 is SGHAT and CDR2 FQNNGV. CDR3 length: 16 amino acids. CDR3 sequence reads: CVSSLPPGQIKDTQYF. Here the CDR3 DNA reads TGTGTCAGCAGCTTGCCCCCCGGGCAGATAAAAGATACGCAGTATTTT.

Worth noting for this clonotype: One end of the junction does not line up with germline, which may come from a read error. The rearrangement links TRBV12-3 or TRBV12-4 to TRBJ1-5; D unresolved. The CDR3 runs 17 residues. The CDR3: CASSLRSESYSNRPQHF. CDR3 nucleotide sequence: TGTGCCAGCAGTTTACGTTCGGAGAGCTATAGCAATCGGCCCCAGCATTTT.

Concerning this clonotype itself: Its ends do not fully match the called genes, so a read error is possible. The rearrangement joins TRBV4-1 to TRBJ2-4, with 14 bases fitting TRBD2. Germline CDR1 is MGHRA and CDR2 is YSYEKL. The CDR3 extends over 20 amino acids. The CDR3 is CASNQVPGLAGAEAKNIQYF. As DNA, the CDR3 is TGCGCCAGCAACCAAGTCCCGGGACTAGCGGGAGCGGAGGCCAAAAACATTCAGTACTTC.

This clonotype came up many times. V is TRBV4-3 and J is TRBJ2-7; D may be TRBD1 (6 bases). Germline CDR1 reads LGHNA; CDR2 reads YSLEER. This CDR3 spans 15 amino acids. V lost 3 bases to trimming and J lost 3 bases, with 15 bases between them. The CDR3 DNA sequence: TGCGCCAGCAGCCAGGAACTTGGGGGCTTCTACGAGCAGTACTTC. As protein: CASSQELGGFYEQYF.

V gene TRBV5-6 combines with J gene TRBJ1-4; 9 positions agree with TRBD1. The CDR3 is made up of 15 amino acids. The junction had 10 bases not matched to a gene; V was cut back by 7 bases and J by 6 bases. CDR1 is SGHDT, CDR2 YYEEEE, per germline. CDR3: CASGYRGRRDEKLFF. The CDR3, as DNA: TGTGCCAGCGGATACAGGGGGCGAAGGGATGAAAAACTGTTTTTT.

Details on this clonotype: A much larger clone lies a single base off, so this may be a read error. The rearrangement links TRBV4-2 to TRBJ2-2; TRBD2 agrees at 7 bases. The CDR3 has 16 residues. Losses at the gene ends were 1 base for V and 0 bases for J; bases not matched to a gene: 2. Germline-derived CDR1 and CDR2 are LGHNA and YNFKEQ. The CDR3 region is CASSQVLAANTGELFF. The CDR3 DNA follows: TGTGCCAGCAGCCAAGTTCTAGCGGCGAACACCGGGGAGCTGTTTTTT.

Comments on this clonotype: A much larger clone is a single base away; this may be a read error. The chain couples TRBV4-1 to TRBJ2-7; 8 bases are a match to TRBD1. CDR1 and CDR2 (germline): MGHRA, YSYEKL. With V trimmed by 4 bases and J by 6 bases, 14 bases remained unmatched. There are 16 residues in the CDR3. The DNA for the CDR3 is TGCGCCAGCAGCCCAGCCCCGGGACAGGCGTTAGGCGAGCAGTACTTC. This translates into CASSPAPGQALGEQYF.

In this sample, this clonotype turned up a few times. The junction departs from germline at one end; a sequencing error may be responsible. The chain recombines TRBV4-3 with TRBJ2-1; D is uncertain. The germline gives CDR1 LGHNA, CDR2 YSLEER. This CDR3 comprises 13 residues. The CDR3 sequence: CAGSHRLTREQFF. In nucleotides, the CDR3 is TGCGCCGGCAGCCATCGACTGACCCGGGAGCAGTTCTTC.

This clonotype has only a few counts. A single base separates this from a much larger clone, so it may be a read error. In DNA, the CDR3 is TGCAGCGTGACAGACAGCTCTGGAAACACCATATATTTT. This sequence encodes CSVTDSSGNTIYF. The J gene is TRBJ1-3, the V gene TRBV29-1; the D gene is possibly TRBD1 (5 bases). CDR1 is SQVTM, CDR2 ANQGSEA, per germline. This CDR3 region has 13 residues. Trimming stripped 6 bases from V and 0 bases from J, with 9 bases between. The full variable domain, rest sourced from reference TRBV29-1 and TRBJ1-3, is SAVISQKPSRDICQRGTSLTIQCQVDSQVTMMFWYRQQPGQSLTLIATANQGSEATYESGFVIDKFPISRPNLTFSTLTVSNMSPEDSSIYLCSVTDSSGNTIYFGEGSWLTVV.

As regards this clonotype: A read error is likely, as this CDR3 ends without the conserved phenylalanine or tryptophan. This chain uses TRBV11-2 with TRBJ2-2; possibly TRBD1 for D (6 bases). The ends were cut back, 5 bases at V and 0 bases at J, with 16 bases in the middle. Germline CDR1 is SGHAT and CDR2 is FQNNGV. The CDR3 consists of 17 residues. CDR3: CASSQPGHRTNTGELFY. The CDR3, as DNA: TGTGCCAGCAGCCAACCGGGACACCGAACGAACACCGGGGAGCTGTTTTAT.

Only one count was recorded for this clonotype. A much larger clone lies a single base off, so this may be a read error. The CDR3 DNA follows: TGTGCCAGCAGTTACCCCCGACAGGGTTCACACGAGCAGTACTTC. Translating gives CASSYPRQGSHEQYF. The rearrangement links TRBV6-2 or TRBV6-3 to TRBJ2-7; TRBD1 matches at 7 bases. The CDR3 is 15 residues long. Germline CDR1 is MNHEY and CDR2 is SVGEGT. Trimming took 2 bases from V and 5 from J; bases not matched to a gene: 9.

The table lists this clonotype with a few counts. The J gene is TRBJ2-1, the V gene TRBV7-8; TRBD1 matches at 8 bases. The length of the CDR3 is 14 residues. CDR1 is SGHVS, CDR2 FQNEAQ, per germline. V lost 5 bases to trimming and J lost 4 bases; unmatched junction nucleotides: 4. CDR3: CASSTRTGYNEQFF. The DNA for the CDR3 is TGTGCCAGCAGCACCAGGACAGGGTACAATGAGCAGTTCTTC.

Worth noting for this clonotype: The junction shows a germline mismatch at one end, possibly a read error. This chain uses TRBV5-4 with TRBJ2-2; 7 bases fit TRBD1. The CDR3 spans 13 residues. Germline V CDR1 and CDR2: SGHNT, YYREEE (reference sequence). CDR3 sequence: CASSRDRTGELFF. DNA for the CDR3: TGTGCCAGCAGCCGGGACAGAACCGGGGAGTTGTTTTTT.

V gene TRBV7-2 combines with J gene TRBJ2-7, with 10 nucleotides matching TRBD1. V lost 5 bases to trimming and J lost 1 base; unmatched junction nucleotides: 29. The germline V gene has CDR1 SGHTA and CDR2 FQGNSA. The CDR3 spans 23 residues. As DNA, the CDR3 is TGTGCCAGCAGCCACAAAGGGACAGGGGAACATTGGCGGGAGACTTACTTTTCCTACGAGCAGTACTTC. Its translation is CASSHKGTGEHWRETYFSYEQYF.